One T cell receptor (beta chain) is described in this entry. Its antigen is not known. This CDR3 has 15 residues. Looked up from germline, CDR1 is MDHEN and CDR2 is SYDVKM. Trimming stripped 5 bases from V and 1 base from J, with 15 bases between. The data stem from a study of shared clonotypes between healthy human individuals. The protocol was immunoSEQ multiplex PCR, while the TCRdb copy is restricted to in-frame clones and leaves out a portion. The sample holds 2 million to 2.5 million clones, over 85% seen once. Study-wide results and limits: A small donor pool kept down the genetic and exposure-history diversity that was represented.

The genes are TRBV28 and TRBJ2-7; possible D gene TRBD2, 5 bases. This clonotype was obtained from a man aged 18 to 30 in good health. Some clones in this sample may be carry-over from other donors' samples. Sequenced sample: naive CD4+ T cells from PBMCs. The sample's subset: CD45RA+ positively selected. The DNA of the CDR3 is TGTGCCAGCAGTCCCACCCTGTCGGGATCCTACGAGCAGTACTTC. Translating it yields CASSPTLSGSYEQYF.